This T cell receptor (beta chain) stems from a study of T cell responses to AZD1222 COVID-19 vaccine. Study-wide results and limits: There were repertoire samples only from the period after the peak T cell response. The donor group comprised mostly white British people and more females; the analysis possibly underestimated clonal diversity. Baseline antibody screening turned up just six seropositive AZD1222 recipients. Epitopes outside B.1.351 and B.1.1.7 mutated regions reportedly drew nearly half of spike TCRs.

The assay was immunoSEQ multiplex PCR, and TCRdb's table has in-frame clones only and misses some. This sample carries tens of thousands of clones, roughly 80% of them seen once, and the ten largest clones take about 3.1%. Germline V gene lookup returns CDR1 LNHDA and CDR2 SQIVND (reference sequence). V shed 7 bases and J shed 7 bases, with 20 bases lying between them. The CDR3 is 15 amino acids. Regarding this clone: Its specificity is unknown.

The specimen comprised peripheral blood, sampled on day 0 of AZD1222 vaccination. The source of this sequence is an adult in good health. The chain carries TRBV19 and TRBJ1-5; D gene ambiguous. CDR3 DNA sequence: TGTGCCAGTACCCCGGAGGCAGGTGTGAACCAGCCCCAGCATTTT. Its translation: CASTPEAGVNQPQHF. Filled out from reference TRBV19 and TRBJ1-5, the complete variable domain reads DGGITQSPKYLFRKEGQNVTLSCEQNLNHDAMYWYRQDPGQGLRLIYYSQIVNDFQKGDIAEGYSVSREKKESFPLTVTSAQKNPTAFYLCASTPEAGVNQPQHFGDGTRLSIL.